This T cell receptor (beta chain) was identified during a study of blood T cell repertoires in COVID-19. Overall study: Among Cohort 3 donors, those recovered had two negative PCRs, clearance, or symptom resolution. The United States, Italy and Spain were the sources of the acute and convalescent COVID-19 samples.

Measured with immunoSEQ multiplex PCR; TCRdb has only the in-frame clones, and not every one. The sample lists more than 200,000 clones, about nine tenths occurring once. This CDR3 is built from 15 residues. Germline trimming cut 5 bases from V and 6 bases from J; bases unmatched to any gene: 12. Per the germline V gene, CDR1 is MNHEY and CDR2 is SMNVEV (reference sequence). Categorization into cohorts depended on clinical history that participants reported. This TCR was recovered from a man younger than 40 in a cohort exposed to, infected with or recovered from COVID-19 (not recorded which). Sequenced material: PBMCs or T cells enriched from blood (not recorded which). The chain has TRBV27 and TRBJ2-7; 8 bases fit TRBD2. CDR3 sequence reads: CASSLQTSGPVEQYF. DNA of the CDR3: TGTGCCAGCAGTCTCCAAACTAGCGGACCGGTCGAGCAGTACTTC.